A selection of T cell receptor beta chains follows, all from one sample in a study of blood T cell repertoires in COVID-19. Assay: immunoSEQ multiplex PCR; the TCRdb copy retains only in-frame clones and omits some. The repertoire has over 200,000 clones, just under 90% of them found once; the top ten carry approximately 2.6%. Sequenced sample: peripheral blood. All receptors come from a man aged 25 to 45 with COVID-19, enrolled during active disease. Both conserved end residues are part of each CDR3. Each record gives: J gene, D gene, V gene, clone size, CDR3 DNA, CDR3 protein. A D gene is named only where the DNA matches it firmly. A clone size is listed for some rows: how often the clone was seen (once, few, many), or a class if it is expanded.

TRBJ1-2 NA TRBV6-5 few TGTGCCAGCAGTTACCGCGACACTAACTATGGCTACACCTTC CASSYRDTNYGYTF
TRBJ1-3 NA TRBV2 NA TGTGCCAGCAAGGCAGGGGAAGTATCTGGAAACACCATATATTTT CASKAGEVSGNTIYF
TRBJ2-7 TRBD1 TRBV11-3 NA TGTGCCAGCAGCCCCCGACAGGGGCGGGAGCAGTACTTC CASSPRQGREQYF
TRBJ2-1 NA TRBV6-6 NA TGTGCCAGCAGTTACGGAGAGGGCTCCTACAATGAGCAGTTCTTC CASSYGEGSYNEQFF
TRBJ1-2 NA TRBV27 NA TGTGCCAGCAGTTCATCTCCCCGGCAGGGGCTAAACTATGGCTACACCTTC CASSSSPRQGLNYGYTF
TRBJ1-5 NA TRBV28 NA TGTGCCAGCAGTTTACTGGGACATCTCGAAGCCCAGCATTTT CASSLLGHLEAQHF
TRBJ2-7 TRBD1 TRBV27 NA TGTGCCAGCAGTACCGGGACAGGGCGTTACGAGCAGTACTTC CASSTGTGRYEQYF
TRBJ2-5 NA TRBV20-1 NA TGCAGTGCTAGACGGGAGACCCAGTACTTC CSARRETQYF
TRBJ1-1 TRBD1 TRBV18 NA TGTGCCAGCTCACCACCTTCAGGGGGAACTGAAGCTTTCTTT CASSPPSGGTEAFF
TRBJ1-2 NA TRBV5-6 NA TGTGCCAGCAGCCGAACTTCGACAGACGGCTACACCTTC CASSRTSTDGYTF
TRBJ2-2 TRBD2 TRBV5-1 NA TGCGCCAGCAGGCCTTTTGCGGGAGTGAACACCGGGGAGCTGTTTTTT CASRPFAGVNTGELFF
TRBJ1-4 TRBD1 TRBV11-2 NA TGTGCCAGCAGCCCATGGAGGACAGGGGGTGAAAAACTGTTTTTT CASSPWRTGGEKLFF
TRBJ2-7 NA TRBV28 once TGTGCCAGCAGTTCGCGGAGCCATTGGGGCCTTGCTTTCTACGAGCAGTACTTC CASSSRSHWGLAFYEQYF
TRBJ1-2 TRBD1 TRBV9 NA TGTGCCAGCAGCCATCCCAGGGACAGCTCTCACTATGGCTACACCTTC CASSHPRDSSHYGYTF
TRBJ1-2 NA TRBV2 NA TGTGCCAGCAGTGAAAGACTCTATGGCTACACCTTC CASSERLYGYTF
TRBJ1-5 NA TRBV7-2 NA TGTGCCAGCAGCTTAACGGGACAAAATCAGCCCCAGCATTTT CASSLTGQNQPQHF
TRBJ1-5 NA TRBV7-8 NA TGTGCCAGCAGCTTAGCGGGGGGTGCTCAGCCCCAGCATTTT CASSLAGGAQPQHF
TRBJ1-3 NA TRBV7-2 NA TGTGCCAGCAGCTTAGAGGCAGGGTCTGGAAACACCATATATTTT CASSLEAGSGNTIYF
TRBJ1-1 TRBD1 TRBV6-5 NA TGTGCCAGCAGTAGAGGGACAGGGCGTAGTACTGAAGCTTTCTTT CASSRGTGRSTEAFF
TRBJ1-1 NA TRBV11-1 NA TGTGCCAGCAGCTTAGTTGGGGGGACTGAAGCTTTCTTT CASSLVGGTEAFF
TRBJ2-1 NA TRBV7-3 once TGTGCCAGCAGCTTAACGAGTGGAGTAGGAGGGGTGGGCTACAATGAGCAGTTCTTC CASSLTSGVGGVGYNEQFF
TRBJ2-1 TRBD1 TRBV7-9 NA TGTGCCAGCCGTCGGGACAGGGGAACCCACTACAATGAGCAGTTCTTC CASRRDRGTHYNEQFF
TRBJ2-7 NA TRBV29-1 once TGCAGCGTTGAATTGTATGGGACACACTACGAGCAGTACTTC CSVELYGTHYEQYF
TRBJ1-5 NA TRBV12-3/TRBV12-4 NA TGTGCCAGCAGCCTAGACCAACAGCCCCAGCATTTT CASSLDQQPQHF
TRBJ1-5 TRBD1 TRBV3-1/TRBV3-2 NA TGTGCCAGCAGCTTAGGGACAGTCCTTGGGACGCCCCAGCATTTT CASSLGTVLGTPQHF
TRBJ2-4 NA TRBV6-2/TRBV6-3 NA TGTGCCAGCAGTTACGGCAGCGACAAAAACATTCAGTACTTC CASSYGSDKNIQYF
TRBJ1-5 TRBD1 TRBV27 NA TGTGCCAGCAGTGACCGAGGACAGGGCAATCAGCCCCAGCATTTT CASSDRGQGNQPQHF
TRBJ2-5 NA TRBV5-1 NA TGCGCCAGCAGTTCCGTCCAAGAGACCCAGTACTTC CASSSVQETQYF
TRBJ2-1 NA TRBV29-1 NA TGCAGCGTTGGGGGAGGGGGAGGTGAGCAGTTCTTC CSVGGGGGEQFF
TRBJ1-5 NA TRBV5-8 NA TGTGCCAGCAGCGGGGGTCGCGAACCGGGGGGCAATCAGCCCCAGCATTTT CASSGGREPGGNQPQHF
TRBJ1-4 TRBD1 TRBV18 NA TGTGCCAGCTCCCTGGGACAGGGGGTTGAAAAACTGTTTTTT CASSLGQGVEKLFF
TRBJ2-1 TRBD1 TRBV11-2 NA TGTGCCAGCAGTCGGGACAGGAACAATGAGCAGTTCTTC CASSRDRNNEQFF
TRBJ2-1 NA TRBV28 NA TGTGCCAGCAGTGAGCGAGAGACTCAGTTCTTC CASSERETQFF
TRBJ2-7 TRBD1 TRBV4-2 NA TGTGCCAGCAGCCATTCTACCGGGACAGGGAGGAACTACGAGCAGTACTTC CASSHSTGTGRNYEQYF
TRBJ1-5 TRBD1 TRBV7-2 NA TGTGCCAGCAGCCCGCGTGGGACAGCTAGTCAGCCCCAGCATTTT CASSPRGTASQPQHF
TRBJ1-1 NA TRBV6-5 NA TGTGCCAGCAGTTACCGACAAGAAGCTTTCTTT CASSYRQEAFF
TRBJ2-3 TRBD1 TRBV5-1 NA TGCGCCAGCAGCTTACAGGGACAGGGTTTTTTTGATACGCAGTATTTT CASSLQGQGFFDTQYF
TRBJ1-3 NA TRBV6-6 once TGTGCCAGCAGTTCGGCTGGAAACACCATATATTTT CASSSAGNTIYF
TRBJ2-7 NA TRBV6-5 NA TGTGCCAGCAGTTACCAGCGGAGTTACGAGCAGTACTTC CASSYQRSYEQYF
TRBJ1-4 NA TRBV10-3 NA TGTGCCACACAGGGCCTTAATGAAAAACTGTTTTTT CATQGLNEKLFF